This TCR beta chain was identified during a study of cytomegalovirus exposure and HLA in healthy donors. Study findings and constraints: The classifier reportedly diagnosed cytomegalovirus status with high sensitivity and specificity. Reported findings show TCR beta sequences accurately forecast HLA-A and HLA-B alleles in most subjects.

The CDR3 extends over 14 amino acids. Germline CDR1 and CDR2: SGHAT and FQNNGV. The V and J ends lost 5 bases and 2 bases respectively, with 11 bases between them. As to this clone: Its target is unknown.

PCR employed 60 Vbeta and 13 Jbeta primers. Assay: immunoSEQ multiplex PCR; the TCRdb copy retains only in-frame clones and omits some. Seen here are some 80,000 clones, 62% observed once, and the top ten hold 3.5% to 4.5%. The chain combines TRBV11-2 with TRBJ2-3; possibly TRBD2 for D (6 bases). The receptor's source is a male donor in good health and CMV-seropositive. Material for sequencing was PBMCs. CDR3 sequence (DNA): TGTGCCAGCAGCCCGGGACTGTCCACAGATACGCAGTATTTT. This gives the protein CASSPGLSTDTQYF.